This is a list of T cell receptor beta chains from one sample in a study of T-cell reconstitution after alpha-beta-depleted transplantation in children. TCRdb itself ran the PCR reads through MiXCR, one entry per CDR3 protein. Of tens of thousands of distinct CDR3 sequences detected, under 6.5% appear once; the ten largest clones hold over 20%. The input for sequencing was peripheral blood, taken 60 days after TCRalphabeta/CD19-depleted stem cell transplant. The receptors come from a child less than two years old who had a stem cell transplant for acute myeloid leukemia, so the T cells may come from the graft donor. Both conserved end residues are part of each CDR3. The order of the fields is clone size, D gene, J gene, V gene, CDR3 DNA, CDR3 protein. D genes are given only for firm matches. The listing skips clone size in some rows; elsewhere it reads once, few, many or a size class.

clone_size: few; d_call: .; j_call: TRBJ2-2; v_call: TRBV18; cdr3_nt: TGTGCCAGCTCGCCCCCCGGAGCGGAACCCCAGTCCCAGCTCATCGGGGAGCTGTTTTTT; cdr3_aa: CASSPPGAEPQSQLIGELFF
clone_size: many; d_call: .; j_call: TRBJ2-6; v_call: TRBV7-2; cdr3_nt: TGTGCCAGCAGCTTTAAGACCAAGGGCTCTGGGGCCAACGTCCTGACTTTC; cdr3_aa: CASSFKTKGSGANVLTF
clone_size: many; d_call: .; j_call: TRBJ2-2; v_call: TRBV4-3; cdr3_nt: TGCGCCAGCAGCCAAGATCGCGGCATCTCCTCCACCGGGGAGCTGTTTTTT; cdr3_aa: CASSQDRGISSTGELFF
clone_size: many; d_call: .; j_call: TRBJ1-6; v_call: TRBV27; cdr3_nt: TGTGCCAGCAGTTTAGGGTTTGGCAGTCGCTCACCCCTCCACTTT; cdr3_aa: CASSLGFGSRSPLHF
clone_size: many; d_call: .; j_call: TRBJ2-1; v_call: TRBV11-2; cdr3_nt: TGTGCCAGCAGCACCCACGGACTCTACAATGAGCAGTTCTTC; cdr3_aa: CASSTHGLYNEQFF
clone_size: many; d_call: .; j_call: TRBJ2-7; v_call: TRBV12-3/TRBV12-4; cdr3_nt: TGTGCCAGCAGTTTTGGCTACGAGCAGTACTTC; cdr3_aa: CASSFGYEQYF
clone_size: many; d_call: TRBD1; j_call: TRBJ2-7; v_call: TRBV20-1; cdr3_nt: TGCAGTGCTAGGACGGACAGGGCGGTCTACGAGCAGTACTTC; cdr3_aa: CSARTDRAVYEQYF
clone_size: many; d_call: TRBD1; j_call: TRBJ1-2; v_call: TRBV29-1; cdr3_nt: TGCAGCGTTGAAGGCGGGACAGCCAGGGATGGCTACACCTTC; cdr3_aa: CSVEGGTARDGYTF
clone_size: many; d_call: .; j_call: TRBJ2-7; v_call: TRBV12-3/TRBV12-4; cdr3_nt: TGTGCCAGCAGTTTCATAGGCGGTAAACGCTCCTACGAGCAGTACTTC; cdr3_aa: CASSFIGGKRSYEQYF
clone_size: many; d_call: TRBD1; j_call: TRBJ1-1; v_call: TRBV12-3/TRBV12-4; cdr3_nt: TGTGCCAGCAGCAACCGGGACAGGGGGCCGGGGACTGAAGCTTTCTTT; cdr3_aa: CASSNRDRGPGTEAFF
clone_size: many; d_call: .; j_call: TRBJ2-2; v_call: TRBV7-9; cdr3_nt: TGTGCCAGCAGGGCGCCCGGGGAGCTGTTTTTT; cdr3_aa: CASRAPGELFF
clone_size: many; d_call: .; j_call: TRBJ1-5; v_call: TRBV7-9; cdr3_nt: TGTGCCAGCAGCGGCGGGGGGGCCCAGCATTTT; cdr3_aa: CASSGGGAQHF
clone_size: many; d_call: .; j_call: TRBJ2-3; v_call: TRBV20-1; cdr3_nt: TGCAGTGCCGATAAGACAGATACGCAGTATTTT; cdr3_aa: CSADKTDTQYF
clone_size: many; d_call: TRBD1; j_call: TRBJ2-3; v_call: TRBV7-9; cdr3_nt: TGTGCCAGCAGCCCGAGGGACAGAAGTCGGGATACGCAGTATTTT; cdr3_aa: CASSPRDRSRDTQYF
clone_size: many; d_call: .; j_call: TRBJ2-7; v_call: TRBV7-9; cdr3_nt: TGTGCCAGCAGCTCCCCCAGGAGCGCCTACGAGCAGTACTTC; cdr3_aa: CASSSPRSAYEQYF
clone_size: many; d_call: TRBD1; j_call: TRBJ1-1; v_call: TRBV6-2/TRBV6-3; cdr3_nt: TGTGCCAGCAGTTACCGCCGGGACAGGAACACTGAAGCTTTCTTT; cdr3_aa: CASSYRRDRNTEAFF
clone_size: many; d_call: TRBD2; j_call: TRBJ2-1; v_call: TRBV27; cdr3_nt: TGTGCCAGCAGTTCAGCGGGATCCTACAATGAGCAGTTCTTC; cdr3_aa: CASSSAGSYNEQFF
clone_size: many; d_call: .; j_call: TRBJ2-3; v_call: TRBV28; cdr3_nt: TGTGCCAGCCGCCAAAAGCTAAGCACAGATACGCAGTATTTT; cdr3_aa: CASRQKLSTDTQYF
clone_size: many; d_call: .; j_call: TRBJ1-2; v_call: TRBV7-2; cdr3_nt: TGTGCCAGCAGCTCCGGCGGGGTCTACTATGGCTACACCTTC; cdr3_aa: CASSSGGVYYGYTF
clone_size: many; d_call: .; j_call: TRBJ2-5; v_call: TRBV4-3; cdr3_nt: TGCGCCAGCAGTCAATTCGACAGTAGAGAGACCCAGTACTTC; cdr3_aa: CASSQFDSRETQYF
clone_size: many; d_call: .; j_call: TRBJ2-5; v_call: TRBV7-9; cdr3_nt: TGTGCCAGCATCAGACTAGTGGGCAAGACCCAGTACTTC; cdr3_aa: CASIRLVGKTQYF
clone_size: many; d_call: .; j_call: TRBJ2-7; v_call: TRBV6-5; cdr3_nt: TGTGCCAGCAGTTATTTCAGGGCGGCCTCCTCCTACGAGCAGTACTTC; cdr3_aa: CASSYFRAASSYEQYF
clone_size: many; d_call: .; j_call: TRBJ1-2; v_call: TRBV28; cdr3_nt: TGTGCCAGCAGTTTAATGGGAGTTGCTAGCTACACCTTC; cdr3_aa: CASSLMGVASYTF
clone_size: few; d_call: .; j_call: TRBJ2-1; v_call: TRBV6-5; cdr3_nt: TGTGCCAGCAGTTACTCCGCGGGACGGACATACAATGAGCAGTTCTTC; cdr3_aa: CASSYSAGRTYNEQFF
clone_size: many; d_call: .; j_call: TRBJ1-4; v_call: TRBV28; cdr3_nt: TGTGCCAGCAGTCCTTCCGTGGCAACTAATGAAAAACTGTTTTTT; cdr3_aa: CASSPSVATNEKLFF
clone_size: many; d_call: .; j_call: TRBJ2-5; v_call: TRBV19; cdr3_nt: TGTGCCAGTAGCAAACGAGACCAAGAGACCCAGTACTTC; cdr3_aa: CASSKRDQETQYF
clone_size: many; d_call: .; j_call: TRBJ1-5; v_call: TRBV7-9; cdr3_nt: TGTGCCAGCAGTAACAGTACGGGGTATCAGCCCCAGCATTTT; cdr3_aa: CASSNSTGYQPQHF
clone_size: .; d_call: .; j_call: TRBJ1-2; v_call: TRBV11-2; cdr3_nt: TGTGCCAGCAGCTTAGGGTCCGGGGGGGGCCAAGGCTACACCTTC; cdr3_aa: CASSLGSGGGQGYTF
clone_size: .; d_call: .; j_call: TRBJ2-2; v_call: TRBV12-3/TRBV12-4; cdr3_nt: TGTGCCTTCTGTTTAGTTAGGGGGAAAGTGAACACCGGGGAGCTGTTTTTT; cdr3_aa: CAFCLVRGKVNTGELFF
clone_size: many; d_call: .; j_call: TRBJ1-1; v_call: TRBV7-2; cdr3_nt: TGTGCCAGCAGCTGGGATTGGCAGGTGAACACTGAAGCTTTCTTT; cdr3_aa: CASSWDWQVNTEAFF
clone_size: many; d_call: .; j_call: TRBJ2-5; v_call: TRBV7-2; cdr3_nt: TGTGCCAGCAGCTTAGCCCGTTGGGAGACCCAGTACTTC; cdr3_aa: CASSLARWETQYF
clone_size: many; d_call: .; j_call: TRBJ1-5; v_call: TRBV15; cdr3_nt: TGTGCCACCAGCAGAGATCCCGGGTTCCATAGCAATCAGCCCCAGCATTTT; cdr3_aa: CATSRDPGFHSNQPQHF
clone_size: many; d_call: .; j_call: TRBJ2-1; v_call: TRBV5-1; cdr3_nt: TGCGCCAGCAGCTTGGAGAGTTACAATGAGCAGTTCTTC; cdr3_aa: CASSLESYNEQFF
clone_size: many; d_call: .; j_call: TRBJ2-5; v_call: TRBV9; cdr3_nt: TGTGCCAGCAGCCCCCCAGGGTCCTTGGGGACCCAGTACTTC; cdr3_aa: CASSPPGSLGTQYF
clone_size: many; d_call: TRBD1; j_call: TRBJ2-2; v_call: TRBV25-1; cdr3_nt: TGTGCCAGCAGACAGGGGGCCGCCGGGGAGCTGTTTTTT; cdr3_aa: CASRQGAAGELFF
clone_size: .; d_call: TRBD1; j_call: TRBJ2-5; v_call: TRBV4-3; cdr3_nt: TGCGCCAGCAGCCAAGACCCAACAGGGGAAGAGACCCAGTACTTC; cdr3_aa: CASSQDPTGEETQYF
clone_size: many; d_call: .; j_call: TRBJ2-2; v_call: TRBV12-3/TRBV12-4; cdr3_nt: TGTGCCACCCATGTTGGGTATGGCGGGGAGCTGTTTTTT; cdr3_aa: CATHVGYGGELFF
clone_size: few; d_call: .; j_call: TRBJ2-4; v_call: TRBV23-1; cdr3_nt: TGCGCCAGCAGTCAAAAATCCCTAACGCCTTTGGCCAAAAACATTCAGTACTTC; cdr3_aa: CASSQKSLTPLAKNIQYF
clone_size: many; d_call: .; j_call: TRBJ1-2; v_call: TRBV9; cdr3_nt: TGTGCCAGCAGCGTAGGATTTAACTATGGCTACACCTTC; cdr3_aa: CASSVGFNYGYTF
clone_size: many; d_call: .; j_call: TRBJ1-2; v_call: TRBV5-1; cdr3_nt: TGCGCCAGCAGCTTGAACAGCCTCTATGGCTACACCTTC; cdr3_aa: CASSLNSLYGYTF
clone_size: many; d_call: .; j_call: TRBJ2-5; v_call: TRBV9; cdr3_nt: TGTGCCAGCAGCGTAGGTCGCCAAGAGACCCAGTACTTC; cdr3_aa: CASSVGRQETQYF
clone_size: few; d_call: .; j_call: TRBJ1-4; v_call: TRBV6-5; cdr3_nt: TGTGCCAGCAGTCTCGCCGGAGGGCTCGGCGAAAAACTGTTTTTT; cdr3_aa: CASSLAGGLGEKLFF
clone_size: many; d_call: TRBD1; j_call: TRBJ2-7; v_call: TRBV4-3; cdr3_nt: TGCGCCAGCAGCCAAGATTTTCGGACAGGGGACTACGAGCAGTACTTC; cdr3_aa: CASSQDFRTGDYEQYF
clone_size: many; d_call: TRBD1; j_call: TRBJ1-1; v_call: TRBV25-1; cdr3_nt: TGTGCCAGCGTGGGACCAGGACAGGGGATGAACACTGAAGCTTTCTTT; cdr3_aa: CASVGPGQGMNTEAFF
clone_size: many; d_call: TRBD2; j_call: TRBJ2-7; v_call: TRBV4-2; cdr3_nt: TGTGCCAGCAGCGGACTAGCGGGCTACGAGCAGTACTTC; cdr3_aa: CASSGLAGYEQYF
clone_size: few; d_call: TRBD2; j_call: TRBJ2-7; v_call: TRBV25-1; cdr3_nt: TGTGCCAGCAGTGAAGAGGGAGGGCCATACGAGCAGTACTTC; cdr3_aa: CASSEEGGPYEQYF
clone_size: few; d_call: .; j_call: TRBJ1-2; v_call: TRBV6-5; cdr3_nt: TGTGCCAGCAGTTACGTGTCTCAGGGGAATGGCTACACCTTC; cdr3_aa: CASSYVSQGNGYTF